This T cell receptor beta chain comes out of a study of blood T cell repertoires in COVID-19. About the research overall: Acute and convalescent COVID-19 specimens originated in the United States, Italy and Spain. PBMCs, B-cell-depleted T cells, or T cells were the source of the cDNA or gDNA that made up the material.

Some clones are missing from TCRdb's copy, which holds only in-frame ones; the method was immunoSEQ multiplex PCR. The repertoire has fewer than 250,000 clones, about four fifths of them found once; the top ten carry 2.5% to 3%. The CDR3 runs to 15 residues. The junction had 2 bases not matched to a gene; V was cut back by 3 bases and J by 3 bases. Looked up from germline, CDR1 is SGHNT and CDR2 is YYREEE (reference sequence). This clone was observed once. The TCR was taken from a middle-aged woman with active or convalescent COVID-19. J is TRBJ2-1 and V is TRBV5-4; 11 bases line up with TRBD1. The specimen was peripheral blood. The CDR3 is CASSSGQGVYNEQFF. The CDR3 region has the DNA TGTGCCAGCAGCTCGGGACAGGGGGTCTACAATGAGCAGTTCTTC.